These 18 T cell receptor beta chains were sequenced from one sample in a study of beta chain features in type 1 diabetes. These receptors are not linked to any known antigen. General study results and limits: Within each of all four CD4+ subsets, Type 1 diabetes patients had TCRB CDR3s that were moderately but significantly shorter.

The investigators reverse transcribed all of the isolated RNA, so they sequenced expressed TCRB transcripts. Data came from immunoSEQ multiplex PCR; TCRdb stores just in-frame clones and leaves some out. The sample records some 27,000 clones, about 65% being singletons. Specimen: Tregs from blood. Receptors were obtained from a woman in her 30s with type 1 diabetes.

This chain's CDR3 is CSVEVTGLYGYTF. CDR3 bases: TGCAGCGTTGAAGTAACAGGGTTATATGGCTACACCTTC. V gene TRBV29-1 combines with J gene TRBJ1-2; D possibly corresponds to TRBD1 (6 bases). The germline V gene encodes CDR1 SQVTM and CDR2 ANQGSEA. The CDR3 is 13 residues long. Trimming shortened V by 1 base and J by 5 bases, and 11 bases separated the two germline ends. The full variable domain, its missing parts supplied by reference TRBV29-1 and TRBJ1-2, is SAVISQKPSRDICQRGTSLTIQCQVDSQVTMMFWYRQQPGQSLTLIATANQGSEATYESGFVIDKFPISRPNLTFSTLTVSNMSPEDSSIYLCSVEVTGLYGYTFGSGTRLTVV.

V usage is TRBV7-9 and J usage is TRBJ2-7, with 10 bases lining up with TRBD1. Germline V gene sequence: CDR1 SEHNR, CDR2 FQNEAQ (reference sequence). There are 17 residues in the CDR3. V shed 4 bases and J 2 bases; nucleotides not matched to a gene: 11. Here the CDR3 DNA reads TGTGCCAGCAGCTCCCCGCCCCGGGACAGGGGAGCCTACGAGCAGTACTTC. Amino acids: CASSSPPRDRGAYEQYF.

This sequence joins TRBV7-3 and TRBJ2-1; 11 bases match TRBD2. Germline CDR1 is SGHTA and CDR2 is FQGTGA. With V trimmed by 0 bases and J by 6 bases, 7 bases remained unmatched. CDR3 size: 17 residues. This CDR3 is CASSLTSGTSGTNEQFF. The CDR3, as DNA: TGTGCCAGCAGCTTAACGTCTGGGACTAGCGGAACCAATGAGCAGTTCTTC.

The rearrangement uses TRBV14 and TRBJ2-1; 8 bases agree with TRBD1. The CDR3 loop spans 18 amino acids. CDR1 and CDR2 from the germline V gene are SGHDN and FVKESK. The V and J ends lost 2 bases and 7 bases, in that order; junction bases with no gene match: 16. CDR3 sequence reads: CASSQLRSSGQGRNEQFF. Here the CDR3 DNA reads TGTGCCAGCAGCCAACTTCGCTCGAGTGGACAGGGAAGGAATGAGCAGTTCTTC.

This clone has only a few counts. V gene TRBV2 combines with J gene TRBJ2-4; D remains ambiguous. Per the germline V gene, CDR1 is SNHLY and CDR2 is FYNNEI. V lost 7 bases and J 6 bases, leaving 13 bases between the germline ends. The CDR3 is made up of 13 amino acids. CDR3 nucleotide sequence: TGTGCCAGCACAGAACGCGGCATAAACATTCAGTACTTC. This sequence encodes CASTERGINIQYF.

The rearrangement uses TRBV18 and TRBJ2-7, with TRBD2 identical over 8 bases. J lost 0 bases, V lost 2 bases, and 3 bases had no gene match. The CDR3 covers 15 residues. Looked up from germline, CDR1 is KGHSH and CDR2 is LQKENI. The CDR3 here is CASSPASGSSYEQYF. The CDR3 region has the DNA TGTGCCAGCTCACCAGCAAGCGGGAGCTCCTACGAGCAGTACTTC.

The chain couples TRBV19 to TRBJ2-1; 7 bases are shared with TRBD2. In germline, CDR1 is LNHDA, CDR2 SQIVND (reference sequence). CDR3 length: 12 residues. J gave up 15 bases and V 6 bases, and 11 bases lay outside the gene matches. This chain's CDR3 is CASRSSSGRVFF. CDR3 coding DNA: TGTGCCAGTAGATCCTCTAGCGGTAGGGTGTTCTTC.

The chain links TRBV28 to TRBJ2-6, with 9 bases fitting TRBD1. After removal of 4 bases from V and 2 bases from J, the junction contained 6 bases not matched to a gene. This CDR3 spans 17 amino acids. Germline V CDR1 and CDR2: MDHEN, SYDVKM. This CDR3 reads CASSSLQGAAGANVLTF. DNA for the CDR3: TGTGCCAGCAGTTCGTTACAGGGGGCGGCTGGGGCCAACGTCCTGACTTTC.

The chain recombines TRBV5-4 with TRBJ2-2, with D unresolved. The length of the CDR3 is 13 residues. The ends were cut back, 2 bases at V and 4 bases at J, with 6 bases in the middle. The germline CDR1 and CDR2 sequences are SGHNT and YYREEE (reference sequence). The CDR3, as DNA: TGTGCCAGCAGCTTTCAGGTCACCGGGGAGCTGTTTTTT. Translation: CASSFQVTGELFF.

CDR3 loop: CASSDRVSAYEQYF. The CDR3, as DNA: TGTGCCAGCAGTGACAGGGTTTCGGCCTACGAGCAGTACTTC. This rearrangement joins TRBV27 to TRBJ2-7; 7 nucleotides agree with TRBD1. V dropped 5 bases and J dropped 2; count of bases not matched to a gene: 6. The germline gives CDR1 MNHEY, CDR2 SMNVEV (reference sequence). There are 14 residues in the CDR3.

This chain links TRBV6-1 with TRBJ1-5; weak D call: TRBD1 (6 bases). This CDR3 has 15 amino acids. CDR1 is MNHNS and CDR2 is SASEGT in the germline V gene. The V and J ends lost 6 bases and 4 bases respectively, with 16 bases between them. CDR3 amino acids: CASRPLTGLNQPQHF. The CDR3 region has the DNA TGTGCCAGCAGACCCCTGACAGGCCTAAATCAGCCCCAGCATTTT.

CDR3 amino acids: CASSLAGFGHNEQFF. The CDR3 DNA sequence: TGTGCCAGCAGCTTGGCCGGGTTTGGTCACAATGAGCAGTTCTTC. The chain employs TRBV5-6 and TRBJ2-1, with D unresolved. V was trimmed by 0 bases and J by 5 bases, leaving 12 bases between them. Per germline, CDR1 SGHDT and CDR2 YYEEEE. The CDR3 covers 15 residues.

The V call is TRBV5-6, the J call TRBJ1-5; D is uncertain. V lost 2 bases, J lost 5 bases, and 8 bases lay in between. The CDR3 runs to 13 residues. The germline V gene encodes CDR1 SGHDT and CDR2 YYEEEE. This CDR3 is CASSFSGDQPQHF. For the CDR3, the DNA is TGTGCCAGCAGCTTTTCCGGGGATCAGCCCCAGCATTTT.

As to this clone: Sequence at one end of the junction differs from germline and may be a read error. This chain uses TRBV19 with TRBJ2-2, with 9 bases aligning to TRBD1. Germline V gene sequence: CDR1 LNHDA, CDR2 SQIVND (reference sequence). The CDR3 runs 14 residues. The chain's CDR3 is CASGITGGSGELFF. As DNA, the CDR3 is TGTGCCAGTGGTATCACAGGGGGCAGCGGGGAGCTGTTTTTT.

This chain joins TRBV13 and TRBJ2-3; 13 bases line up with TRBD2. The germline V gene has CDR1 PRHDT and CDR2 FYEKMQ (reference sequence). J was trimmed by 8 bases and V by 4 bases; bases with no gene match: 6. This CDR3 contains 15 residues. For the CDR3, the DNA is TGTGCCAGCAGCTCCCCGGGACTAGCGGGATTTACGCAGTATTTT. Residues: CASSSPGLAGFTQYF. The variable domain in full, with the rest retrieved from reference TRBV13 and TRBJ2-3, is AAGVIQSPRHLIKEKRETATLKCYPIPRHDTVYWYQQGPGQDPQFLISFYEKMQSDKGSIPDRFSAQQFSDYHSELNMSSLELGDSALYFCASSSPGLAGFTQYFGPGTRLTVL.

J is TRBJ2-1 and V is TRBV7-9, with D perhaps TRBD2 (5 bases). The germline V gene encodes CDR1 SEHNR and CDR2 FQNEAQ (reference sequence). The CDR3 extends over 17 amino acids. The germline V and J ends were trimmed by 1 base and 5 bases, with 18 bases remaining between them. The CDR3 protein is CASSLGVVGEVDNEQFF. Here the CDR3 DNA reads TGTGCCAGCAGCTTAGGGGTCGTGGGAGAGGTCGACAATGAGCAGTTCTTC.

The CDR3 bases are TGTGCCAGCAGGCAGGACTCTGGGGCCAACGTCCTGACTTTC. Protein sequence: CASRQDSGANVLTF. This rearrangement joins TRBV2 to TRBJ2-6; D remains ambiguous. Trimming removed 6 bases at V and 0 bases at J, with 6 bases between. Germline CDR1 is SNHLY and CDR2 is FYNNEI. The CDR3 loop spans 14 amino acids. Using reference TRBV2 and TRBJ2-6 for the parts outside the CDR3, the full variable domain is EPEVTQTPSHQVTQMGQEVILRCVPISNHLYFYWYRQILGQKVEFLVSFYNNEISEKSEIFDDQFSVERPDGSNFTLKIRSTKLEDSAMYFCASRQDSGANVLTFGAGSRLTVL.

The chain combines TRBV27 with TRBJ2-7, with 8 bases aligning to TRBD1. The end of the DNA aligns better with TRBJ2-5, so the J call may be wrong. This CDR3 is built from 14 residues. The germline gives CDR1 MNHEY, CDR2 SMNVEV (reference sequence). The CDR3: CASRETGARKTQYF. The DNA for the CDR3 is TGTGCCAGCAGAGAGACAGGGGCGAGGAAGACCCAGTACTTC.